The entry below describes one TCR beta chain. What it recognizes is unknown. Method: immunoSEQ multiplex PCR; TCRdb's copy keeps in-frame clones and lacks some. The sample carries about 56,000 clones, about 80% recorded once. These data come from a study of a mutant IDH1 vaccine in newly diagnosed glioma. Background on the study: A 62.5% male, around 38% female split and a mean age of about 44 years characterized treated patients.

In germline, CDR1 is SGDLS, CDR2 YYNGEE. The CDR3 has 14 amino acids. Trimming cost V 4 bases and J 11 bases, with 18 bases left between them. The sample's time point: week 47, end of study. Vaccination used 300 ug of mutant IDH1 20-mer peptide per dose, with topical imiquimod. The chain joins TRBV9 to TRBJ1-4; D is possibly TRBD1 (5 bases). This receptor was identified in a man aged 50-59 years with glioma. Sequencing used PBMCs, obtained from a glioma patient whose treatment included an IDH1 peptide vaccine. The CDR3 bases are TGTGCCAGCAGCCCGACACTGGCGGGGGAGAAACTGTTTTTT. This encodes CASSPTLAGEKLFF.